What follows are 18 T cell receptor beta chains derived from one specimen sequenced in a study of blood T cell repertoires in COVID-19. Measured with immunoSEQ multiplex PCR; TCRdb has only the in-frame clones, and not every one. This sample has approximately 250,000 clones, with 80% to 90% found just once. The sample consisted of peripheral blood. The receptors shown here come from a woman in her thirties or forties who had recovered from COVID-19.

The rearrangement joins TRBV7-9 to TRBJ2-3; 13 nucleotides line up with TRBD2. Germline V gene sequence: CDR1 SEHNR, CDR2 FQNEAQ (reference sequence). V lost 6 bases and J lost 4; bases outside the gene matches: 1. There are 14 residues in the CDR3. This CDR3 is CASRTSGGSDTQYF. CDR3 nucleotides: TGTGCCAGCAGGACTAGCGGGGGGTCAGATACGCAGTATTTT.

This chain's CDR3 is CASSSGTANYEQYF. In nucleotides, the CDR3 is TGTGCCAGCAGCTCCGGGACAGCAAATTACGAGCAGTACTTC. The V gene is TRBV11-2, the J gene TRBJ2-7, with 7 bases identical to TRBD1. After removal of 4 bases from V and 4 bases from J, the junction contained 7 bases not matched to a gene. The CDR3 covers 14 residues. Germline assignment: CDR1 SGHAT and CDR2 FQNNGV.

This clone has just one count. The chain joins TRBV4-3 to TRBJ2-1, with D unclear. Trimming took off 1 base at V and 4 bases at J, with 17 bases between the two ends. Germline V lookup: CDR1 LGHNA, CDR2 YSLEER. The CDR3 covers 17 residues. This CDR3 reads CASSQGLSAATYNEQFF. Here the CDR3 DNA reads TGCGCCAGCAGCCAAGGTTTGTCTGCGGCTACATACAATGAGCAGTTCTTC.

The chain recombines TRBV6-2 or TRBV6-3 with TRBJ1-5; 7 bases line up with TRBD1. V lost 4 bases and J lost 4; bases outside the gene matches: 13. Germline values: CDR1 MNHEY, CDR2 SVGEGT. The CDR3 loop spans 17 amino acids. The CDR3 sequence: CASSSPGGFLRNQPQHF. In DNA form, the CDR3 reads TGTGCCAGCAGTTCGCCAGGGGGTTTTTTACGTAATCAGCCCCAGCATTTT.

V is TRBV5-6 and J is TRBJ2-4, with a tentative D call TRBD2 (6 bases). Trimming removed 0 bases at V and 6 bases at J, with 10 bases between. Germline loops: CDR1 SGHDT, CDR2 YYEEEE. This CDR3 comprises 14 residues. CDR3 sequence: CASSLAGTANIQYF. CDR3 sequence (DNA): TGTGCCAGCAGCTTGGCCGGGACTGCAAACATTCAGTACTTC.

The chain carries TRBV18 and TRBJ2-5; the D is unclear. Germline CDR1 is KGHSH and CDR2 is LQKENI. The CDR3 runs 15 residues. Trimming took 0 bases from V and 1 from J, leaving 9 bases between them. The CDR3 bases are TGTGCCAGCTCACCACCGAATTCGCGCCAAGAGACCCAGTACTTC. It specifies CASSPPNSRQETQYF.

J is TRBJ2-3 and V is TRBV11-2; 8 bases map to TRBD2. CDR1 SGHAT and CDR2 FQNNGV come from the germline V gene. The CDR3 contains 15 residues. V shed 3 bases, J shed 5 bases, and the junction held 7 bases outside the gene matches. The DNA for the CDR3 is TGTGCCAGCAGCTTTTACGGGGGGGCCGGAGATACGCAGTATTTT. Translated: CASSFYGGAGDTQYF.

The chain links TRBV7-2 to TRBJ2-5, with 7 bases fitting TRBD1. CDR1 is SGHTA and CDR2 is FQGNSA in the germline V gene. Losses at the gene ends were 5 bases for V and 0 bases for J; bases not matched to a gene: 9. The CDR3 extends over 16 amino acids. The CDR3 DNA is TGTGCCAGCAGCCGTAGGACAGGAAAAGACCAAGAGACCCAGTACTTC. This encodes CASSRRTGKDQETQYF.

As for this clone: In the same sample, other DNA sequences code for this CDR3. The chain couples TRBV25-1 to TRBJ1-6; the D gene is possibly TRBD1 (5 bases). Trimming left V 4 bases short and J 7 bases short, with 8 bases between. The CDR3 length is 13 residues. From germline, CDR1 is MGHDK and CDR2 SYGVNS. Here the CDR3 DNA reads TGTGCCAGCAGTGTCGACAGCAATTCACCCCTCCACTTT. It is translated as CASSVDSNSPLHF. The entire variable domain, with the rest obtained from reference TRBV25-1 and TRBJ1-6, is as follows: EADIYQTPRYLVIGTGKKITLECSQTMGHDKMYWYQQDPGMELHLIHYSYGVNSTEKGDLSSESTVSRIRTEHFPLTLESARPSHTSQYLCASSVDSNSPLHFGNGTRLTVT.

CDR3 sequence reads: CASSFRDKIEDGYTF. The CDR3 bases are TGTGCCAGCAGCTTCCGGGACAAAATCGAGGATGGCTACACCTTC. The V call is TRBV11-3, the J call TRBJ1-2; possible D gene TRBD1, 6 bases. V lost 3 bases and J lost 6, with 17 bases in between. CDR3 length: 15 residues. The germline V gene has CDR1 SGHNT and CDR2 YENEEA.

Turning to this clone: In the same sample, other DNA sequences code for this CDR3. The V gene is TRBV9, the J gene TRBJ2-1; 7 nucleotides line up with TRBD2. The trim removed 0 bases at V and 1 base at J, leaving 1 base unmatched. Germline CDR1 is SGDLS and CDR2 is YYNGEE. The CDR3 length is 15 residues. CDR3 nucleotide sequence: TGTGCCAGCAGCGTAGACGGGGGGTCCTACAATGAGCAGTTCTTC. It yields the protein CASSVDGGSYNEQFF.

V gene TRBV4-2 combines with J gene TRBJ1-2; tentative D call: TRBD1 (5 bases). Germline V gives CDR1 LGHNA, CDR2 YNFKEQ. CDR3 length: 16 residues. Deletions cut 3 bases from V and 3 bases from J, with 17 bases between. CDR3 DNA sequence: TGTGCCAGCAGCCAGCCGCGTGGGGGAGGCGACTATGGCTACACCTTC. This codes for CASSQPRGGGDYGYTF.

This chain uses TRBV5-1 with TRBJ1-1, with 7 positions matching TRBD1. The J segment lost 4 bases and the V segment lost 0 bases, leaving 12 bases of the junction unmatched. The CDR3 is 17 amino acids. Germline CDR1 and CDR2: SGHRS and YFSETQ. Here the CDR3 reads CASSLGGINRGGTEAFF. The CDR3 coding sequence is TGCGCCAGCAGCTTGGGGGGGATAAACAGGGGTGGCACTGAAGCTTTCTTT.

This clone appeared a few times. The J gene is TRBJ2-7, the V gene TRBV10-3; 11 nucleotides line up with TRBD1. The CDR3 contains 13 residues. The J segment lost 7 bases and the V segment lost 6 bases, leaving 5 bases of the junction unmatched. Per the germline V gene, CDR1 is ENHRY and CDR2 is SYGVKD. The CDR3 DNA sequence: TGTGCCATCAGCCGGGACAGGGGGGAAGAGCAGTACTTC. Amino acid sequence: CAISRDRGEEQYF.

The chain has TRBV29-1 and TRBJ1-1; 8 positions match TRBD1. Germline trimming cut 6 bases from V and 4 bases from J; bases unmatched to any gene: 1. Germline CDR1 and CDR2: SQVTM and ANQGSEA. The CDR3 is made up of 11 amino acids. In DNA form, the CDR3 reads TGCAGCGTCAGGGGGCTCACTGAAGCTTTCTTT. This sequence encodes CSVRGLTEAFF.

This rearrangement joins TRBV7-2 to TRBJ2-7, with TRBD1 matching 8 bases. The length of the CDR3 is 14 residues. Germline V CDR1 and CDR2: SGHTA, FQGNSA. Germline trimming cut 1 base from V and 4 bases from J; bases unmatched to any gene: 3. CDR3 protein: CASSLGGQDYEQYF. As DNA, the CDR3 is TGTGCCAGCAGCTTAGGGGGACAGGATTACGAGCAGTACTTC. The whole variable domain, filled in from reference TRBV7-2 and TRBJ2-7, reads GAGVSQSPSNKVTEKGKDVELRCDPISGHTALYWYRQSLGQGLEFLIYFQGNSAPDKSGLPSDRFSAERTGGSVSTLTIQRTQQEDSAVYLCASSLGGQDYEQYFGPGTRLTVT.

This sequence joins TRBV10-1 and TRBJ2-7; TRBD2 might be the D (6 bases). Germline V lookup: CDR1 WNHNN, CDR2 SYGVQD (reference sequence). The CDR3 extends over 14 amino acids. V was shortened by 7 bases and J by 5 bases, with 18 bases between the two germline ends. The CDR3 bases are TGCGCCAGCACCGGGACTCTAAAGAGAGACGAGCAGTACTTC. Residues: CASTGTLKRDEQYF.

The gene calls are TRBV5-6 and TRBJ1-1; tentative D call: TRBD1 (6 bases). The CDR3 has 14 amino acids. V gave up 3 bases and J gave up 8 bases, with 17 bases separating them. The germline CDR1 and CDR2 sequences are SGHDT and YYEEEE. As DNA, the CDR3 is TGTGCCAGCAGCTACTCGGGGGGCGGTCGGGAAGCTTTCTTT. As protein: CASSYSGGGREAFF.